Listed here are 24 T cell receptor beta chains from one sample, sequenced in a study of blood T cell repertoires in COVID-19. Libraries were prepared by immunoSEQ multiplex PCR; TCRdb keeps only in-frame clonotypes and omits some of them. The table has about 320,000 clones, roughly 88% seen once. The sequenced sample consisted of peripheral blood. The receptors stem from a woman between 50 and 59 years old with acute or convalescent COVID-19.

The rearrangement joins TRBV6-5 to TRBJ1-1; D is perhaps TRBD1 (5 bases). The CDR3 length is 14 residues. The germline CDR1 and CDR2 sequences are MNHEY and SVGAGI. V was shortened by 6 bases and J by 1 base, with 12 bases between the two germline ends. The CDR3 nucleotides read TGTGCCAGCAGACGGCAGGGCACGAACACTGAAGCTTTCTTT. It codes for CASRRQGTNTEAFF.

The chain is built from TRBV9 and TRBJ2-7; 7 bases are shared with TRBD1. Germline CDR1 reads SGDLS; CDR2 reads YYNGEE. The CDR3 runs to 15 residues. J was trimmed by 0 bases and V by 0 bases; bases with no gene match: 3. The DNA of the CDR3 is TGTGCCAGCAGCGTAGGGGGACAGACCTCCTACGAGCAGTACTTC. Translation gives CASSVGGQTSYEQYF.

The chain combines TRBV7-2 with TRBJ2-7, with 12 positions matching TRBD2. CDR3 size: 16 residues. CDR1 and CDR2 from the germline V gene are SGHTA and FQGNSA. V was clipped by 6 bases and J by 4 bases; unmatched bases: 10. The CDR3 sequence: CASSYGPGLAGYEQYF. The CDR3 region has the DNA TGTGCCAGCAGTTATGGGCCCGGACTAGCGGGATACGAGCAGTACTTC. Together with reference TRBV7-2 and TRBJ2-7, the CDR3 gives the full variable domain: GAGVSQSPSNKVTEKGKDVELRCDPISGHTALYWYRQSLGQGLEFLIYFQGNSAPDKSGLPSDRFSAERTGGSVSTLTIQRTQQEDSAVYLCASSYGPGLAGYEQYFGPGTRLTVT.

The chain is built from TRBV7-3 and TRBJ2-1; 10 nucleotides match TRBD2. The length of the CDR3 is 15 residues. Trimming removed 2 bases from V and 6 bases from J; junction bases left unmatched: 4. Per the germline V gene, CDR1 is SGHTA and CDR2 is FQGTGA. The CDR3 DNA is TGTGCCAGCAGCTTATTCCTAGCGGGAGTCAATGAGCAGTTCTTC. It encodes CASSLFLAGVNEQFF.

CDR3 region: CASSQVEDRGYGYTF. The DNA for the CDR3 is TGCGCCAGCAGCCAAGTTGAAGACAGGGGTTATGGCTACACCTTC. This chain joins TRBV4-3 and TRBJ1-2; 8 bases agree with TRBD1. Germline trimming cut 1 base from V and 5 bases from J; bases unmatched to any gene: 6. Per germline, CDR1 LGHNA and CDR2 YSLEER. The CDR3 totals 15 residues.

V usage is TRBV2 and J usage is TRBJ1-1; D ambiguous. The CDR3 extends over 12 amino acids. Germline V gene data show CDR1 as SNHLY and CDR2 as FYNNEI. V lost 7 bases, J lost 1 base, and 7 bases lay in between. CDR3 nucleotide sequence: TGTGCCAGCACGGAGGGGAACACTGAAGCTTTCTTT. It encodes CASTEGNTEAFF.

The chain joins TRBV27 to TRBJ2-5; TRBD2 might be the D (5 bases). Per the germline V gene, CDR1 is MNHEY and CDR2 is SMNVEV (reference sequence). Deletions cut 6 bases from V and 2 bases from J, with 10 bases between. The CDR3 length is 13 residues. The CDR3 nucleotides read TGTGCCAGCAGCCCGGGAACACAAGAGACCCAGTACTTC. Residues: CASSPGTQETQYF.

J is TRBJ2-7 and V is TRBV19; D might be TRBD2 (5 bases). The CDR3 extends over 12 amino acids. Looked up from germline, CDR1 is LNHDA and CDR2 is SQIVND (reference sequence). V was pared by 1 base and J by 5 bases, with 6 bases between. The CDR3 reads CASSIAGNEQYF. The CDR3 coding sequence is TGTGCCAGTAGTATAGCGGGGAACGAGCAGTACTTC.

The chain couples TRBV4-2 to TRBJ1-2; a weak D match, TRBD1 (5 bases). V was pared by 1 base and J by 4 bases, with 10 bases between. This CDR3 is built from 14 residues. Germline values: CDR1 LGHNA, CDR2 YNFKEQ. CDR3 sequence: CASSQGSGLYGYTF. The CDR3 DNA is TGTGCCAGCAGCCAAGGGTCAGGGCTCTATGGCTACACCTTC.

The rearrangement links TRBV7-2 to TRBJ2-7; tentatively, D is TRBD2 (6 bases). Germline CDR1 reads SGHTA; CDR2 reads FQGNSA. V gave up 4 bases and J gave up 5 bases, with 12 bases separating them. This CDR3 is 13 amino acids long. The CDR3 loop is CASSSQAGHEQYF. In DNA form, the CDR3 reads TGTGCCAGCAGCTCACAAGCGGGCCACGAGCAGTACTTC.

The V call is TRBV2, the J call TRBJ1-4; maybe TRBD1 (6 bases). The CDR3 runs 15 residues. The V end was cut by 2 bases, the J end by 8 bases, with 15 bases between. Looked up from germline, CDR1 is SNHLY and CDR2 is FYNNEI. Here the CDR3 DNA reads TGTGCCAGCAGTGAACGAGGGGGTGTGGGAGAAAAACTGTTTTTT. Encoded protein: CASSERGGVGEKLFF.

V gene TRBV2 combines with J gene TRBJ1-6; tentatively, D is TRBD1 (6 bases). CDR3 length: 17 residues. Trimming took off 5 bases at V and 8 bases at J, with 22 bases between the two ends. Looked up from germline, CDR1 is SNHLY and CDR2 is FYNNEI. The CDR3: CASSPRIQGPIYSPLHF. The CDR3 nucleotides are TGTGCCAGCAGTCCCCGAATACAGGGTCCCATTTATTCACCCCTCCACTTT. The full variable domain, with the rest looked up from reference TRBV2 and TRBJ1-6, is EPEVTQTPSHQVTQMGQEVILRCVPISNHLYFYWYRQILGQKVEFLVSFYNNEISEKSEIFDDQFSVERPDGSNFTLKIRSTKLEDSAMYFCASSPRIQGPIYSPLHFGNGTRLTVT.

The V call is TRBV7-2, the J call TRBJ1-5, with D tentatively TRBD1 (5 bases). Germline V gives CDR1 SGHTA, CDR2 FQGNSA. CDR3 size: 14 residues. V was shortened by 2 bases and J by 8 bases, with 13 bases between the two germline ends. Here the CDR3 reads CASSLLPGMEPQHF. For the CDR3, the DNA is TGTGCCAGCAGCTTACTGCCAGGGATGGAGCCCCAGCATTTT.

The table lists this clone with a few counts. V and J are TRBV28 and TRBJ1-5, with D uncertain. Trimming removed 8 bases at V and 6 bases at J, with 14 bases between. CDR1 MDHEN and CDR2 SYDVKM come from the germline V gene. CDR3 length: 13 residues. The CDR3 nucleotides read TGTGCCAGCCAGGTTTACAGTTTTCAGCCCCAGCATTTT. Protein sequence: CASQVYSFQPQHF.

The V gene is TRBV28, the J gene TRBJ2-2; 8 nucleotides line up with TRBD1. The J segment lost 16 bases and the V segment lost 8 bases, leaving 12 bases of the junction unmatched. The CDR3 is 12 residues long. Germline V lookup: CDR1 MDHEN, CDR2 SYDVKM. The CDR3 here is CASRSNTGGTFF. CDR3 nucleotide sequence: TGTGCCAGCCGCTCCAACACAGGGGGTACGTTTTTT.

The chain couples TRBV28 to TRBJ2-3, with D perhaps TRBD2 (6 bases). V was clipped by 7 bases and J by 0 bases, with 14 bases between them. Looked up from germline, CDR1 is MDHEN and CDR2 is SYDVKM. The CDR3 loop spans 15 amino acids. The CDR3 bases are TGTGCCAGCACCCTCTTCGGGGGAAGCACAGATACGCAGTATTTT. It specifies CASTLFGGSTDTQYF. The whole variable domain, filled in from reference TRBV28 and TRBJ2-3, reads DVKVTQSSRYLVKRTGEKVFLECVQDMDHENMFWYRQDPGLGLRLIYFSYDVKMKEKGDIPEGYSVSREKKERFSLILESASTNQTSMYLCASTLFGGSTDTQYFGPGTRLTVL.

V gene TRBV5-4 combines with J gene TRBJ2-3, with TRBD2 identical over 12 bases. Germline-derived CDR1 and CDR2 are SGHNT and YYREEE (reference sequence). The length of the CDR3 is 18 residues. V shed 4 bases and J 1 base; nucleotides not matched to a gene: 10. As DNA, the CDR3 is TGTGCCAGCAGCGACCCCGGGACTAGCGGGCCTCGCACAGATACGCAGTATTTT. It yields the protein CASSDPGTSGPRTDTQYF.

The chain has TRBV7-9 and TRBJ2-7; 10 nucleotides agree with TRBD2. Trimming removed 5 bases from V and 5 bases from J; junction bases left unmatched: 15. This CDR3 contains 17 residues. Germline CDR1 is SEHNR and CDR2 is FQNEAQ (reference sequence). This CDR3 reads CASSRGTSVQGVHEQYF. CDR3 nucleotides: TGTGCCAGCAGCAGGGGGACTAGCGTCCAGGGGGTCCACGAGCAGTACTTC.

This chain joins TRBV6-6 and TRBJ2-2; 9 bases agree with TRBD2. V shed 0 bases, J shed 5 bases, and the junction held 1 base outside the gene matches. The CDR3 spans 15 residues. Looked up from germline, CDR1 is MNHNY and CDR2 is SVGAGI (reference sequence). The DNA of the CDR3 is TGTGCCAGCAGTTACTCCACTAGCGGGACCGGGGAGCTGTTTTTT. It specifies CASSYSTSGTGELFF.

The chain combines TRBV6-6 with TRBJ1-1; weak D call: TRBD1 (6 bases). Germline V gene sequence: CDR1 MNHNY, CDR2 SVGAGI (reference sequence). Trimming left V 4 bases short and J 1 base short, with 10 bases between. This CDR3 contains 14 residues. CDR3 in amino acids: CASSFWDKNTEAFF. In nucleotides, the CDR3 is TGTGCCAGCAGTTTCTGGGACAAGAACACTGAAGCTTTCTTT.

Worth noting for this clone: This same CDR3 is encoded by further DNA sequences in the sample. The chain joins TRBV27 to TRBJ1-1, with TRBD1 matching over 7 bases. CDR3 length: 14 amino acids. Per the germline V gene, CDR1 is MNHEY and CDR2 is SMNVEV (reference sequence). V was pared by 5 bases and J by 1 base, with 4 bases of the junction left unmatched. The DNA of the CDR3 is TGTGCCAGCAGTCTAGGACAGGCGAACACTGAAGCTTTCTTT. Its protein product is CASSLGQANTEAFF.

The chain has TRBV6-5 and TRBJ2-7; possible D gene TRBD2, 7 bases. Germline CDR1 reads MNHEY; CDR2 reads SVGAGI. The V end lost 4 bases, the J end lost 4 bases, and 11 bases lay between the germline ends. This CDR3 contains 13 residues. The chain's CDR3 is CASSLRGAYEQYF. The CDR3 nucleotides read TGTGCCAGCAGTTTACGGGGGGCTTACGAGCAGTACTTC.

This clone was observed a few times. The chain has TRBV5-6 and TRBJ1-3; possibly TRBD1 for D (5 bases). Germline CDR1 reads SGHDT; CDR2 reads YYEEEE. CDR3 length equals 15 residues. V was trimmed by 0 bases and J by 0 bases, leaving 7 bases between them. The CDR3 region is CASSLEGFSGNTIYF. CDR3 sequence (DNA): TGTGCCAGCAGCTTGGAGGGGTTCTCTGGAAACACCATATATTTT.

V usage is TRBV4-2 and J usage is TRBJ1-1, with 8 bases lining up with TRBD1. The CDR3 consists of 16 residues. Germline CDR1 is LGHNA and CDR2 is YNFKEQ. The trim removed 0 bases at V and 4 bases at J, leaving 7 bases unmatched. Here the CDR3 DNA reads TGTGCCAGCAGCCAAGAAGACCAGGGGGCGGCCACTGAAGCTTTCTTT. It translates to CASSQEDQGAATEAFF.